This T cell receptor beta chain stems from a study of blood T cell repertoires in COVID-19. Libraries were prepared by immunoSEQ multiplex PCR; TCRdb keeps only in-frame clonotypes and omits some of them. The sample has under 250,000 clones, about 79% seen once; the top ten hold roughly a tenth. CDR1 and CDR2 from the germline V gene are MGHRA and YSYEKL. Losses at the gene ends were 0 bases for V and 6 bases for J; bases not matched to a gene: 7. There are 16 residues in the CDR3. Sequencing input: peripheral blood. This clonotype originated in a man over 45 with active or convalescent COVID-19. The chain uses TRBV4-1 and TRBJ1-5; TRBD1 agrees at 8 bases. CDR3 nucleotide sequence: TGCGCCAGCAGCCAAGACCAGGACAGGGCCCGTCAGCCCCAGCATTTT. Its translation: CASSQDQDRARQPQHF.